A few counts support the clone carrying this T cell receptor (beta chain). The source of the sample is a study of identical twins. In TCRdb, the 5' RACE reads were re-called with MiXCR into one record per CDR3 protein. Of 200,000 to 250,000 distinct CDR3 sequences listed, 10% to 15% are singletons. The germline CDR1 and CDR2 sequences are GTSNPN and SVGIG (reference sequence). Trimming removed 4 bases from V and 11 bases from J, with 11 bases in between. This CDR3 comprises 10 residues. The same sample was also studied in work on yellow fever vaccine responses in identical twins.

The sequencing input was memory (CD45RO+) T cells sorted from blood. The chain uses TRBV30 and TRBJ1-1; D gene unclear. The receptor's source is a woman younger than 35 in good health. CDR3 residues: CAWMRVEAFF. The CDR3 coding sequence is TGTGCCTGGATGAGGGTAGAGGCTTTCTTT.